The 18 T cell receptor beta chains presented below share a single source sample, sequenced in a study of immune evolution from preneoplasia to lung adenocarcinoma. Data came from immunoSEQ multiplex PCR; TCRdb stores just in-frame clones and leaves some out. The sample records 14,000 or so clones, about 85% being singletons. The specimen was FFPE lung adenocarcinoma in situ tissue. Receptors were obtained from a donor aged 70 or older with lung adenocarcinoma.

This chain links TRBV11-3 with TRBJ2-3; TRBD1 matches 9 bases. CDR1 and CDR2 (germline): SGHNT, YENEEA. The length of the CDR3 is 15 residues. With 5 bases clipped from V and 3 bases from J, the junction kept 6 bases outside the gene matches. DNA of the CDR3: TGTGCCAGCAGCCCCCACGGGACAGGGACAGATACGCAGTATTTT. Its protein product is CASSPHGTGTDTQYF.

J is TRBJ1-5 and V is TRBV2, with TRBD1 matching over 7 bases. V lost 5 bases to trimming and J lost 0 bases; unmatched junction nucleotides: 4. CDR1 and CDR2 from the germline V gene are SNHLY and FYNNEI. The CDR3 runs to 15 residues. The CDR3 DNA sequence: TGTGCCAGCAGTAGGGACAGCCATAGCAATCAGCCCCAGCATTTT. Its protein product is CASSRDSHSNQPQHF.

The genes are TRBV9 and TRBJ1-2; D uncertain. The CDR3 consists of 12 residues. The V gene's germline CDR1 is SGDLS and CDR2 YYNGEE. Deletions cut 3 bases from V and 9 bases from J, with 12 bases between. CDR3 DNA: TGTGCCAGCAGCGGTCTAGGAGGTCGCTACACCTTC. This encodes CASSGLGGRYTF.

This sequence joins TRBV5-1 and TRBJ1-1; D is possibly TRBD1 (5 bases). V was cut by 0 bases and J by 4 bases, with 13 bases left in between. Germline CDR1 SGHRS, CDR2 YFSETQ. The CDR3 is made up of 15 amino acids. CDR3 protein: CASSLVGGGSTEAFF. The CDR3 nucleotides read TGCGCCAGCAGCTTGGTTGGGGGGGGAAGCACTGAAGCTTTCTTT.

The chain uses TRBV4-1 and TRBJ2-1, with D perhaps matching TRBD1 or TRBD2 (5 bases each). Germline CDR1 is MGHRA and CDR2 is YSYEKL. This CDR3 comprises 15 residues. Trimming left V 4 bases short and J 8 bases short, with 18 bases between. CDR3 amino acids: CASSPDWGRKHEQFF. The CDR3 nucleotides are TGCGCCAGCAGCCCCGACTGGGGGAGAAAGCATGAGCAGTTCTTC.

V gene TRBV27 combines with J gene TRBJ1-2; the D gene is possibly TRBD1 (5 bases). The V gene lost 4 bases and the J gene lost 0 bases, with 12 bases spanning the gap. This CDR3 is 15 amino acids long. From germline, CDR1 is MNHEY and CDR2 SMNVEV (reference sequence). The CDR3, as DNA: TGTGCCAGCAGTTCCCACAGGACTTCTAACTATGGCTACACCTTC. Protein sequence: CASSSHRTSNYGYTF.

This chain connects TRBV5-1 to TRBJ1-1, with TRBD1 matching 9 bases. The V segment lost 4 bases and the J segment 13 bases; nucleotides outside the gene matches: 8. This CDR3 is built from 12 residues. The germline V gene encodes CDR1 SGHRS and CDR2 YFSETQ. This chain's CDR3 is CASSLRTGEDFF. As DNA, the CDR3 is TGCGCCAGCAGCCTCCGGACAGGGGAGGATTTCTTT.

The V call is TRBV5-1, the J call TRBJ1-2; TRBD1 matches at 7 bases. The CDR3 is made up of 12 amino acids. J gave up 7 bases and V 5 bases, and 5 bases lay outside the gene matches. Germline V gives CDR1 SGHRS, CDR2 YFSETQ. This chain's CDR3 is CASSLQGSGYTF. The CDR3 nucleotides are TGCGCCAGCAGTCTACAGGGGTCTGGCTACACCTTC.

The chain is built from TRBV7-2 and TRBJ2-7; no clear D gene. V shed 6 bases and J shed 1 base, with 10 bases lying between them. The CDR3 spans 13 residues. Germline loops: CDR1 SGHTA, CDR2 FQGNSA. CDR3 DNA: TGTGCCAGCAGTATTGGTCCTTCCTACGAGCAGTACTTC. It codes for CASSIGPSYEQYF.

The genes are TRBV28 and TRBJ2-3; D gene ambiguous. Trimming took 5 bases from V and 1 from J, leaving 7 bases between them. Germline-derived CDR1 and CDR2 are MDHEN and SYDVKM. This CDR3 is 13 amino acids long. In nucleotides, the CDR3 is TGTGCCAGCAGTCTTAGAGGCACAGATACGCAGTATTTT. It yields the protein CASSLRGTDTQYF.

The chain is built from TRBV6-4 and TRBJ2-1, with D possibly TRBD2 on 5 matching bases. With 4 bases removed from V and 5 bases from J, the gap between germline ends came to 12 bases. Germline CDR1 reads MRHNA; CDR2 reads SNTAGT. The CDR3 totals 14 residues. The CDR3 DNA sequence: TGTGCCAGCAGTGCAGAGGGAGTGAACAATGAGCAGTTCTTC. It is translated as CASSAEGVNNEQFF.

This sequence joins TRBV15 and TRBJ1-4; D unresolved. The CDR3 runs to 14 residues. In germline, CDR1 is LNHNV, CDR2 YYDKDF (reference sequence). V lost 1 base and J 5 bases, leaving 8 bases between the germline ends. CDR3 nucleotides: TGTGCCACCAGCAGAGCCACTCAAAATGAAAAACTGTTTTTT. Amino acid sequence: CATSRATQNEKLFF.

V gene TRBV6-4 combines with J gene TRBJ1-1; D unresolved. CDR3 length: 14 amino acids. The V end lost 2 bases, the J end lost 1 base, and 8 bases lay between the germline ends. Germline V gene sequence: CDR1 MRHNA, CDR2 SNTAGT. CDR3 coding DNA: TGTGCCAGCAGTGACGGAGAAACGAACACTGAAGCTTTCTTT. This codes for CASSDGETNTEAFF.

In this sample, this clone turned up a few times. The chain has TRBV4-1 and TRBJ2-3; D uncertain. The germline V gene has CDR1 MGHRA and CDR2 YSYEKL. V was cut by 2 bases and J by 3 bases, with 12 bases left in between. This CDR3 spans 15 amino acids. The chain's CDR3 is CASSQSLLGTDTQYF. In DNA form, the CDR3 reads TGCGCCAGCAGCCAATCCCTGTTGGGGACAGATACGCAGTATTTT.

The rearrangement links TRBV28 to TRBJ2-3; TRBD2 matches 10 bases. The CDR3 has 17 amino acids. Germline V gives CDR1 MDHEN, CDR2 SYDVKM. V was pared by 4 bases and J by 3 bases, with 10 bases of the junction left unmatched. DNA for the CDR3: TGTGCCAGCAGTTCCCTCGCTAGCGGGAGTCGTACAGATACGCAGTATTTT. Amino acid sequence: CASSSLASGSRTDTQYF.

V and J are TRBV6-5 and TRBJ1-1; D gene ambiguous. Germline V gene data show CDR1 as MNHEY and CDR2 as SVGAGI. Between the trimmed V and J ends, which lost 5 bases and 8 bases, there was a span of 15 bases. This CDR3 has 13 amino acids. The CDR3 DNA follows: TGTGCCAGCAGTACCTGGCGGGGAGGGGAAGCTTTCTTT. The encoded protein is CASSTWRGGEAFF.

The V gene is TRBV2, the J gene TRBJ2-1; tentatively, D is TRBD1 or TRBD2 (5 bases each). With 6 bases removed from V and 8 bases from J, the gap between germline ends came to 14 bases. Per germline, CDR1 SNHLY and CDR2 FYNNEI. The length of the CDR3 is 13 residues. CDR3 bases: TGTGCCAGCAGCCGCGGACGAGGGGATGAGCAGTTCTTC. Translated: CASSRGRGDEQFF.

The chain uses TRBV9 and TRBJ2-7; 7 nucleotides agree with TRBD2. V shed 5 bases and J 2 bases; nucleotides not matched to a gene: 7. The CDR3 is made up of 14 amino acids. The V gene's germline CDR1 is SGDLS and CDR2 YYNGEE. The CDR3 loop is CASSTSESPYEQYF. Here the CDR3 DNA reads TGTGCCAGCAGTACTAGCGAGAGCCCCTACGAGCAGTACTTC.